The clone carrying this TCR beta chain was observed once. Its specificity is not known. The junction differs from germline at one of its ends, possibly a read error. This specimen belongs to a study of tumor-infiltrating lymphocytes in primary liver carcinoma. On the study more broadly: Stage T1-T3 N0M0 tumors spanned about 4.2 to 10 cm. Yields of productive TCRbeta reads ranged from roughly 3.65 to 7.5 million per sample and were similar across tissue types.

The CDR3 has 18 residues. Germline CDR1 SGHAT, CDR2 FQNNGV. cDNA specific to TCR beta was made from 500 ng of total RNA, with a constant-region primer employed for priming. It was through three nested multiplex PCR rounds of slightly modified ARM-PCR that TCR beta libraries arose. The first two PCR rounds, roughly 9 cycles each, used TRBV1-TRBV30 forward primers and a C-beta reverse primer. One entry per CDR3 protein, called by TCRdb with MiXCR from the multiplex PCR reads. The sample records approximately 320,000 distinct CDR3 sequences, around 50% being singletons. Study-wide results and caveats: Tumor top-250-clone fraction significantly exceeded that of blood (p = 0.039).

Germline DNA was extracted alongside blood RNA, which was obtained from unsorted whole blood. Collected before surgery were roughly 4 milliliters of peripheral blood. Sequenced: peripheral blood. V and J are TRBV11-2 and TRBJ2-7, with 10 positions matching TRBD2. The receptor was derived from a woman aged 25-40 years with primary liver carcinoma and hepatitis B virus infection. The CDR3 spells CASNSLTKSSGSPYEQYF. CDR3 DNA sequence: TGTGCCAGCAACTCACTTACCAAATCTAGCGGGAGCCCCTACGAGCAATACTTC.